This T cell receptor beta chain comes out of a study of CD8 T cells in ankylosing spondylitis. The germline V gene has CDR1 MGHDK and CDR2 SYGVNS. V shed 1 base, J shed 7 bases, and the junction held 6 bases outside the gene matches. The CDR3 sequence is 16 residues long. There are a few counts of this clonotype. Antigen unknown. Study-wide findings and caveats: Significant enrichment of disease-linked clones was reportedly seen in matched ankylosing spondylitis synovial fluid. Characteristic, it appeared, of ankylosing spondylitis blood was a TCR beta motif of about eight highly homologous variants. Prior work had noted some motif variants in reactive arthritis blood and synovial fluid.

Researchers built TCR beta libraries using quantitative 5'-RACE with molecular barcodes. TCRdb re-called the 5' RACE reads with MiXCR, one entry per CDR3 protein. The table shows 180,000 or so distinct CDR3 sequences, with 11% occurring only once. The specimen was blood, either unsorted or a sorted T cell fraction (not recorded which). The TCR comes from a male donor with ankylosing spondylitis or in good health (not recorded which). The chain employs TRBV25-1 and TRBJ1-4, with 10 bases lining up with TRBD1. CDR3 DNA: TGTGCCAGCAGTGAATTCGGACAGGGGGAGAGTGAAAAACTGTTTTTT. Translation gives CASSEFGQGESEKLFF.